A single sample is the source of the 32 T cell receptor beta chains below, sequenced in a study of blood T cell repertoires in COVID-19. The method was immunoSEQ multiplex PCR; TCRdb's version includes in-frame clones alone and lacks a portion of them. The sample has some 150,000 clones, about 88% seen once; the top ten hold approximately 0.8%. Sequencing input: PBMCs or T cells enriched from blood (not recorded which). The receptor source for this set is a woman aged 18-29 years who had recovered from COVID-19.

The chain combines TRBV7-2 with TRBJ2-7, with 7 nucleotides matching TRBD1. The CDR3 has 15 amino acids. Trimming removed 5 bases from V and 1 base from J; junction bases left unmatched: 8. Germline values: CDR1 SGHTA, CDR2 FQGNSA. The DNA for the CDR3 is TGTGCCAGCAGCCCACAGGGGCCCTTGTCCTACGAGCAGTACTTC. It translates to CASSPQGPLSYEQYF.

The chain joins TRBV7-6 to TRBJ2-1; no clear D gene. Germline V lookup: CDR1 SGHVS, CDR2 FNYEAQ. The CDR3 extends over 14 amino acids. Trimming removed 3 bases from V and 1 base from J, with 7 bases in between. CDR3 DNA sequence: TGTGCCAGCAGCTTTCCGTATTCCTACAATGAGCAGTTCTTC. This sequence encodes CASSFPYSYNEQFF.

This clone was seen just once. The chain is built from TRBV6-6 and TRBJ2-3; perhaps TRBD2 as D (5 bases). Germline values: CDR1 MNHNY, CDR2 SVGAGI (reference sequence). With 5 bases removed from V and 0 bases from J, the gap between germline ends came to 15 bases. This CDR3 region has 16 residues. The CDR3 region is CASSPRGAASTDTQYF. CDR3 DNA sequence: TGTGCCAGCAGTCCCCGGGGAGCGGCTAGCACAGATACGCAGTATTTT.

About this clone: Other nucleotide sequences from this sample produce the same CDR3. This CDR3 is CASSFSSGSYEQYF. DNA for the CDR3: TGTGCCAGCAGCTTCTCCAGCGGGAGCTACGAGCAGTACTTC. The V and J genes are TRBV7-2 and TRBJ2-7; 8 positions agree with TRBD2. There are 14 residues in the CDR3. Trimming took 3 bases from V and 3 from J; bases not matched to a gene: 4. Germline CDR1 SGHTA, CDR2 FQGNSA.

The chain has TRBV5-4 and TRBJ2-7; D is uncertain. The CDR3 has 15 amino acids. CDR1 and CDR2 from the germline V gene are SGHNT and YYREEE (reference sequence). V lost 2 bases and J lost 0, with 12 bases in between. The CDR3 bases are TGTGCCAGCAGCTTCTACGGTGTACCCTCCTACGAGCAGTACTTC. Translated, it gives CASSFYGVPSYEQYF. Combining the CDR3 with reference TRBV5-4 and TRBJ2-7 gives the whole variable domain ETGVTQSPTHLIKTRGQQVTLRCSSQSGHNTVSWYQQALGQGPQFIFQYYREEENGRGNFPPRFSGLQFPNYSSELNVNALELDDSALYLCASSFYGVPSYEQYFGPGTRLTVT.

This clone was seen only once. DNA of the CDR3: TGTGCCAGCTCAGGGTCTAGCGGGAGTTACAATGAGCAGTTCTTC. The encoded protein is CASSGSSGSYNEQFF. This chain uses TRBV18 with TRBJ2-1, with 10 nucleotides matching TRBD2. V gave up 5 bases and J gave up 4 bases; unmatched junction bases: 5. CDR1 is KGHSH and CDR2 is LQKENI in the germline V gene. This CDR3 contains 15 residues.

The genes are TRBV19 and TRBJ1-1; TRBD1 might be the D (6 bases). V lost 2 bases to trimming and J lost 0 bases, with 19 bases between them. This CDR3 has 18 residues. CDR1 is LNHDA, CDR2 SQIVND, per germline (reference sequence). The CDR3 sequence: CASSIFQQTGWVNTEAFF. As DNA, the CDR3 is TGTGCCAGTAGTATATTCCAACAAACAGGGTGGGTGAACACTGAAGCTTTCTTT.

The chain uses TRBV18 and TRBJ2-2; tentatively, D is TRBD2 (5 bases). Germline V lookup: CDR1 KGHSH, CDR2 LQKENI. The V and J ends lost 4 bases and 3 bases respectively, with 15 bases between them. This CDR3 comprises 16 residues. The CDR3 DNA reads as TGTGCCAGCTCACGAGGGAGCGCCCAGTACACCGGGGAGCTGTTTTTT. Translated, it gives CASSRGSAQYTGELFF.

The rearrangement joins TRBV11-2 to TRBJ2-7; TRBD2 matches at 9 bases. V trimming: 0 bases; J trimming: 2 bases; junction bases outside the gene matches: 2. The CDR3 has 15 amino acids. Germline V gene sequence: CDR1 SGHAT, CDR2 FQNNGV. The CDR3 here is CASSLELAGAYEQYF. CDR3 nucleotide sequence: TGTGCCAGCAGCTTAGAACTAGCGGGCGCCTACGAGCAGTACTTC.

The CDR3 here is CASSSPGGRGQPQHF. CDR3 DNA sequence: TGTGCCAGCAGCTCTCCGGGGGGGAGAGGTCAGCCCCAGCATTTT. The V gene is TRBV7-9, the J gene TRBJ1-5; TRBD1 is a possible D gene (5 bases). Trimming took off 4 bases at V and 6 bases at J, with 16 bases between the two ends. In germline, CDR1 is SEHNR, CDR2 FQNEAQ (reference sequence). The CDR3 contains 15 residues.

This clone has only one observation. The J gene is TRBJ1-1, the V gene TRBV12-3 or TRBV12-4; 7 bases are a match to TRBD1. CDR3 length: 11 amino acids. The J segment lost 10 bases and the V segment lost 5 bases, leaving 4 bases of the junction unmatched. The CDR3 loop is CASSPGTAAFF. The CDR3 DNA sequence: TGTGCCAGCAGTCCCGGGACAGCAGCTTTCTTT.

V gene TRBV12-3 or TRBV12-4 combines with J gene TRBJ2-7, with TRBD1 matching 7 bases. J gave up 3 bases and V 1 base, and 0 bases lay outside the gene matches. This CDR3 contains 13 residues. As DNA, the CDR3 is TGTGCCAGCAGTTTAGGACAGGGCTACGAGCAGTACTTC. This codes for CASSLGQGYEQYF.

This rearrangement joins TRBV7-3 to TRBJ2-1; 13 bases agree with TRBD2. This CDR3 spans 21 amino acids. Trimming removed 2 bases from V and 5 bases from J; junction bases left unmatched: 18. Germline lookup yields CDR1 SGHTA and CDR2 FQGTGA. The CDR3 spells CASSLYPGDLTSGGRDNEQFF. The CDR3 DNA follows: TGTGCCAGCAGCTTATACCCCGGGGACTTGACTAGCGGGGGGAGGGACAATGAGCAGTTCTTC.

The CDR3 reads CSARAADGNEQYF. Here the CDR3 DNA reads TGCAGCGCCCGGGCCGCGGACGGGAACGAGCAGTACTTC. The chain has TRBV29-1 and TRBJ2-7; D is possibly TRBD2 (5 bases). Trimming removed 7 bases at V and 5 bases at J, with 18 bases between. CDR3 length: 13 residues. CDR1 is SQVTM and CDR2 is ANQGSEA in the germline V gene.

This chain joins TRBV19 and TRBJ1-1; D is undetermined. Germline CDR1 and CDR2: LNHDA and SQIVND (reference sequence). The ends were cut back, 3 bases at V and 2 bases at J, with 10 bases in the middle. This CDR3 has 14 residues. The CDR3, as DNA: TGTGCCAGTAGTATGGCAGTCATTAACACTGAAGCTTTCTTT. Translating gives CASSMAVINTEAFF.

The chain is built from TRBV27 and TRBJ2-7; a weak D match, TRBD1 (10 bases). V dropped 8 bases and J dropped 4 bases, with 30 bases sitting between them. The CDR3 extends over 18 amino acids. CDR1 is MNHEY, CDR2 SMNVEV, per germline (reference sequence). The CDR3 spells CASGTGVGSGSPEYEQYF. DNA of the CDR3: TGTGCCAGCGGGACAGGGGTAGGTAGCGGGAGTCCAGAGTACGAGCAGTACTTC.

The CDR3 sequence is CASSSQGRDTGELFF. CDR3 DNA sequence: TGTGCCAGCAGTTCTCAGGGGCGGGACACCGGGGAGCTGTTTTTT. This chain connects TRBV6-5 to TRBJ2-2, with TRBD1 as a possible D gene (6 bases). Between the trimmed V and J ends, which lost 4 bases and 3 bases, there was a span of 12 bases. Germline V CDR1 and CDR2: MNHEY, SVGAGI. The CDR3 is made up of 15 amino acids.

V and J are TRBV12-5 and TRBJ2-7; D remains ambiguous. This CDR3 is 11 amino acids long. The V gene's germline CDR1 is LGHNT and CDR2 FRNRAP. V shed 5 bases and J shed 6 bases, with 8 bases lying between them. The CDR3 reads CASGEFREQYF. As DNA, the CDR3 is TGTGCTAGTGGTGAGTTCCGCGAGCAGTACTTC.

V is TRBV19 and J is TRBJ2-7, with D perhaps matching TRBD1 (8 bases). Germline V CDR1 and CDR2: LNHDA, SQIVND (reference sequence). This CDR3 contains 18 residues. Trimming stripped 3 bases from V and 3 bases from J, with 24 bases between. CDR3 protein: CASSMLTGASGVGYEQYF. CDR3 coding DNA: TGTGCCAGTAGTATGCTGACAGGGGCTAGCGGAGTCGGCTACGAGCAGTACTTC.

The J gene is TRBJ1-3, the V gene TRBV7-8; D is uncertain. CDR1 SGHVS and CDR2 FQNEAQ come from the germline V gene. The CDR3 consists of 17 residues. V gave up 5 bases and J gave up 0 bases, with 17 bases separating them. The CDR3 DNA reads as TGTGCCAGCAGCCTGCAAGGAACAGAAAACTCTGGAAACACCATATATTTT. Translation gives CASSLQGTENSGNTIYF.

This clone was observed a few times. The chain is built from TRBV10-1 and TRBJ2-3, with 12 nucleotides matching TRBD2. The CDR3 is made up of 16 amino acids. The V segment lost 4 bases and the J segment 4 bases; nucleotides outside the gene matches: 6. Per the germline V gene, CDR1 is WNHNN and CDR2 is SYGVQD (reference sequence). Here the CDR3 reads CASSAKLAGGADTQYF. DNA for the CDR3: TGCGCCAGCAGTGCCAAACTAGCGGGAGGCGCAGATACGCAGTATTTT.

The rearrangement uses TRBV9 and TRBJ2-1, with 8 bases matching TRBD2. The junction had 13 bases not matched to a gene; V was cut back by 3 bases and J by 8 bases. Germline loops: CDR1 SGDLS, CDR2 YYNGEE. CDR3 length equals 16 residues. CDR3 bases: TGTGCCAGCAGCGGAGCGGGAGAATCCAGGGCATATGAGCAGTTCTTC. Protein: CASSGAGESRAYEQFF.

V is TRBV15 and J is TRBJ2-7; 7 bases map to TRBD2. CDR3 length: 16 amino acids. The ends lost 0 bases at V and 9 bases at J; junction bases unmatched: 14. The germline CDR1 and CDR2 sequences are LNHNV and YYDKDF (reference sequence). CDR3 residues: CATSRDGVSGRVRQYF. The CDR3 DNA sequence: TGTGCCACCAGCAGAGATGGGGTCAGTGGGAGGGTGAGGCAGTACTTC.

The J gene is TRBJ2-3, the V gene TRBV29-1; no firm D call. V was pared by 3 bases and J by 0 bases, with 4 bases between. This CDR3 contains 12 residues. Germline V gene lookup returns CDR1 SQVTM and CDR2 ANQGSEA. CDR3 nucleotides: TGCAGCGTTGACCCTAGCACAGATACGCAGTATTTT. Its protein is CSVDPSTDTQYF.

The CDR3 nucleotides read TGTGCCAGCGGCGGGACAGGGGAGGTTCAGCCCCAGCATTTT. Translating gives CASGGTGEVQPQHF. The chain has TRBV6-5 and TRBJ1-5; 10 bases agree with TRBD1. Germline V lookup: CDR1 MNHEY, CDR2 SVGAGI. There are 14 residues in the CDR3. V was pared by 8 bases and J by 6 bases, with 7 bases of the junction left unmatched.

V gene TRBV4-1 combines with J gene TRBJ2-3, with D maybe TRBD2 (6 bases). Trimming shortened V by 2 bases and J by 4 bases, and 22 bases separated the two germline ends. The germline V gene has CDR1 MGHRA and CDR2 YSYEKL. CDR3 length: 18 residues. The CDR3 sequence is CASSQTDGKQRRADTQYF. CDR3 sequence (DNA): TGCGCCAGCAGCCAAACCGACGGGAAACAACGGAGGGCAGATACGCAGTATTTT.

The sample holds one count of this clone. The chain uses TRBV5-1 and TRBJ2-7, with 9 bases that match TRBD2. After removal of 4 bases from V and 7 bases from J, the junction contained 12 bases not matched to a gene. The CDR3 covers 15 residues. The germline CDR1 and CDR2 sequences are SGHRS and YFSETQ. The CDR3: CASSLGTSNSEEQYF. The CDR3 DNA is TGCGCCAGCAGCCTAGGGACTAGCAATTCGGAAGAGCAGTACTTC.

As DNA, the CDR3 is TGTGCCAGCAGCTTAGGGGGGTCCCACTACGAGCAGTACTTC. Amino acids: CASSLGGSHYEQYF. This chain links TRBV7-3 with TRBJ2-7; D might be TRBD2 (6 bases). CDR1 and CDR2 from the germline V gene are SGHTA and FQGTGA. The CDR3 is 14 amino acids. Trimming took 2 bases from V and 3 from J, leaving 11 bases between them.

V usage is TRBV6-5 and J usage is TRBJ1-2; TRBD1 aligns across 9 bases. V lost 10 bases and J lost 7; bases outside the gene matches: 10. Germline CDR1 MNHEY, CDR2 SVGAGI. This CDR3 contains 13 residues. DNA for the CDR3: TGTGCCACCTCGGGACAGGGAGGGGTTGGCTACACCTTC. Its translation: CATSGQGGVGYTF.

V is TRBV5-1 and J is TRBJ2-1, with 11 bases identical to TRBD2. In germline, CDR1 is SGHRS, CDR2 YFSETQ. The CDR3 consists of 18 residues. J was trimmed by 9 bases and V by 2 bases; bases with no gene match: 16. The CDR3 nucleotides read TGCGCCAGCAGCTTTGGGGGGGTACTAGCGGGAGATGCGGGTGAGCAGTTCTTC. It encodes CASSFGGVLAGDAGEQFF.

This rearrangement joins TRBV9 to TRBJ2-1; maybe TRBD2 (5 bases). Germline lookup yields CDR1 SGDLS and CDR2 YYNGEE. Trimming shortened V by 4 bases and J by 6 bases, and 14 bases separated the two germline ends. CDR3 length: 14 amino acids. The CDR3 DNA follows: TGTGCCAGCAGCCCCGACCGGAGGTCCAATGAGCAGTTCTTC. The encoded protein is CASSPDRRSNEQFF.

The DNA of the CDR3 is TGCGCCAGCACCTATCAGGGGGCGGCTAATGAAAAACTGTTTTTT. Its protein product is CASTYQGAANEKLFF. The rearrangement links TRBV5-1 to TRBJ1-4; TRBD1 aligns across 8 bases. Germline V lookup: CDR1 SGHRS, CDR2 YFSETQ. V dropped 6 bases and J dropped 3; count of bases not matched to a gene: 7. This CDR3 has 15 amino acids. The complete variable domain, with remaining parts taken from reference TRBV5-1 and TRBJ1-4, reads KAGVTQTPRYLIKTRGQQVTLSCSPISGHRSVSWYQQTPGQGLQFLFEYFSETQRNKGNFPGRFSGRQFSNSRSEMNVSTLELGDSALYLCASTYQGAANEKLFFGSGTQLSVL.